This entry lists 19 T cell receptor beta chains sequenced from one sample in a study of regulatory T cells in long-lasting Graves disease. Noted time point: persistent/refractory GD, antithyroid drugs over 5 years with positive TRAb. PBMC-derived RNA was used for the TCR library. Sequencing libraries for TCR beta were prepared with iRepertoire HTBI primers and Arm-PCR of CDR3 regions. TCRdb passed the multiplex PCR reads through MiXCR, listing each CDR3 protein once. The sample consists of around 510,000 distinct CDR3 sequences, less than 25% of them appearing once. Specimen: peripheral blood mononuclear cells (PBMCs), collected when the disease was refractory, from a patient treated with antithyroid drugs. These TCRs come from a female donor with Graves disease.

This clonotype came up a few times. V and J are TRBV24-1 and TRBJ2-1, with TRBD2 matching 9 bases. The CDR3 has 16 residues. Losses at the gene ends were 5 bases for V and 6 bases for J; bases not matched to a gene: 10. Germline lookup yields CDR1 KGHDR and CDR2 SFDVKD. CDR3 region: CATSAQLAGRGNEQFF. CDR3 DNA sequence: TGTGCCACCAGTGCCCAACTAGCGGGCCGTGGCAATGAGCAGTTCTTC.

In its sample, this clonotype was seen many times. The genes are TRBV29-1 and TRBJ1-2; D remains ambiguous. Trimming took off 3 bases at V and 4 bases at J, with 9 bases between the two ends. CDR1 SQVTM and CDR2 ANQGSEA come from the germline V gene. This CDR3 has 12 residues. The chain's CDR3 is CSVEGGSYGYTF. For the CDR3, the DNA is TGCAGCGTTGAGGGCGGAAGCTATGGCTACACCTTC.

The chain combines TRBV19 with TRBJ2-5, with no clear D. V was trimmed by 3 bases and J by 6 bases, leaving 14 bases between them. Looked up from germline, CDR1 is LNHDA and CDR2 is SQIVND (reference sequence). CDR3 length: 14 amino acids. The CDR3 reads CASSMVRTSKTQYF. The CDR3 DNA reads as TGTGCCAGTAGTATGGTCCGGACCTCAAAGACCCAGTACTTC.

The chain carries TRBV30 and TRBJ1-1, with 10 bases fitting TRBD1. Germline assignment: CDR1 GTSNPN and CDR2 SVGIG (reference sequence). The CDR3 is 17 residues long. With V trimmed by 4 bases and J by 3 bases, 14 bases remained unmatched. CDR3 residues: CAWKTLAMTGGYTEAFF. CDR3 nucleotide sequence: TGTGCCTGGAAAACTCTAGCCATGACAGGGGGCTACACTGAAGCTTTCTTT.

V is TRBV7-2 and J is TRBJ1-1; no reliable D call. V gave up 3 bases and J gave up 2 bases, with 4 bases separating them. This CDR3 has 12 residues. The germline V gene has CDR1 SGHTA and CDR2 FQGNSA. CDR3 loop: CTSSFGNTEAFF. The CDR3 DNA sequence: TGTACCAGCAGCTTCGGTAACACTGAAGCTTTCTTT. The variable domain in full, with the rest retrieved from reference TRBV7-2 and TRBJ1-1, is GAGVSQSPSNKVTEKGKDVELRCDPISGHTALYWYRQSLGQGLEFLIYFQGNSAPDKSGLPSDRFSAERTGGSVSTLTIQRTQQEDSAVYLCTSSFGNTEAFFGQGTRLTVV.

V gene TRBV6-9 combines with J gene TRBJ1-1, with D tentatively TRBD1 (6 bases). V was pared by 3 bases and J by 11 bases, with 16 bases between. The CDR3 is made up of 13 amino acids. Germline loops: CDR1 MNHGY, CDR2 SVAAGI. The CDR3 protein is CASSYSSGQGAFF. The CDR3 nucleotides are TGTGCCAGCAGTTACTCATCCGGGCAGGGGGCTTTCTTT.

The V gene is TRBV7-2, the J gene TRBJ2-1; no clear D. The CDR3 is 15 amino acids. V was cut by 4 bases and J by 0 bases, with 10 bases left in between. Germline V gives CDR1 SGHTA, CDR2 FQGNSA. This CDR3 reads CASSYGRSSYNEQFF. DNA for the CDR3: TGTGCCAGCAGCTACGGACGGAGCTCCTACAATGAGCAGTTCTTC.

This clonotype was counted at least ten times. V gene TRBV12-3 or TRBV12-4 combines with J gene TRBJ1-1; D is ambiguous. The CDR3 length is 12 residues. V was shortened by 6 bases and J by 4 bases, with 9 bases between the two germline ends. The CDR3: CASRLKSTEAFF. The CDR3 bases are TGTGCCAGCAGGTTAAAGAGCACTGAAGCTTTCTTT.

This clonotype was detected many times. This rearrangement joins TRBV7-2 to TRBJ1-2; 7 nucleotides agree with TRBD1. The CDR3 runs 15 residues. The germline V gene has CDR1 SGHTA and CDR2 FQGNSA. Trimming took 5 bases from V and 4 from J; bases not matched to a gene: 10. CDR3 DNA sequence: TGTGCCAGCAGCCTGGCCCAGACAGGGACCTATGGCTACACCTTC. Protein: CASSLAQTGTYGYTF.

The CDR3 DNA sequence: TGTGCCAGCACTCGTCTGAGACAGAACTCTGGAAACACCATATATTTT. Translation: CASTRLRQNSGNTIYF. The gene calls are TRBV6-1 and TRBJ1-3; perhaps TRBD1 as D (5 bases). V lost 7 bases to trimming and J lost 0 bases, with 16 bases between them. The V gene's germline CDR1 is MNHNS and CDR2 SASEGT. The CDR3 consists of 16 residues.

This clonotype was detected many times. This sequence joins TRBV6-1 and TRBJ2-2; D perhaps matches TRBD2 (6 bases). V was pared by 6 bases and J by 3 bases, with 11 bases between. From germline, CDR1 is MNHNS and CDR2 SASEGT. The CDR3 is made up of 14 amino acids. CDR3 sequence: CASRRDRYTGELFF. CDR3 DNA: TGTGCCAGCAGGCGGGACCGGTACACCGGGGAGCTGTTTTTT.

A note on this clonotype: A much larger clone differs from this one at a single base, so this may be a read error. CDR3 coding DNA: TGCACTGCTGGGGACAGGTTTAATGGCTACACCTTC. Its protein is CTAGDRFNGYTF. This chain joins TRBV20-1 and TRBJ1-2, with TRBD1 identical over 8 bases. CDR3 size: 12 residues. Germline CDR1 and CDR2: DFQATT and SNEGSKA (reference sequence).

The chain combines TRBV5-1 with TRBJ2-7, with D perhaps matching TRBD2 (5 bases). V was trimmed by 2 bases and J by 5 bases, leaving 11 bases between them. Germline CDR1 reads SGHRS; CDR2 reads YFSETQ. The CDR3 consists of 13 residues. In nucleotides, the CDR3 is TGCGCCAGCAGCTTTACTAGTTCCAACGAGCAGTACTTC. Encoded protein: CASSFTSSNEQYF.

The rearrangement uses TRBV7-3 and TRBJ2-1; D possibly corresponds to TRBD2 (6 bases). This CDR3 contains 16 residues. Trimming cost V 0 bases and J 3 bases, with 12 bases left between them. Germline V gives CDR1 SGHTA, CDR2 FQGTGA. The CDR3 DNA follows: TGTGCCAGCAGCTTAACCCCCGGGAGACACTACAATGAGCAGTTCTTC. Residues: CASSLTPGRHYNEQFF.

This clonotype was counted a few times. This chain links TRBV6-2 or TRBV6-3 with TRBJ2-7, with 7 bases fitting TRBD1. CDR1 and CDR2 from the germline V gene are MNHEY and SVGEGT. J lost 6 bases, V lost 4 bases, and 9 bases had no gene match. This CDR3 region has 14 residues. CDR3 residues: CASSFPTGIGEQYF. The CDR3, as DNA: TGTGCCAGCAGTTTCCCGACAGGGATAGGCGAGCAGTACTTC.

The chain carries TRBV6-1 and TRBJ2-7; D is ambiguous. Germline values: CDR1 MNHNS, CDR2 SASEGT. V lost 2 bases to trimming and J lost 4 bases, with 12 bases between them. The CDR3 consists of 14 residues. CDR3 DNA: TGTGCCAGCAGTGAAATCGGGCCCTCATACGAGCAGTACTTC. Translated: CASSEIGPSYEQYF.

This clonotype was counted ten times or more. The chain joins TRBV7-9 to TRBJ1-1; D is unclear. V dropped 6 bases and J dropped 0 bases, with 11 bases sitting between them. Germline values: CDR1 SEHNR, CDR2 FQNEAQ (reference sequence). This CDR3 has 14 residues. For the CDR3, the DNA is TGTGCCAGCAGACGCGGGAGCTTGAACACTGAAGCTTTCTTT. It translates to CASRRGSLNTEAFF.

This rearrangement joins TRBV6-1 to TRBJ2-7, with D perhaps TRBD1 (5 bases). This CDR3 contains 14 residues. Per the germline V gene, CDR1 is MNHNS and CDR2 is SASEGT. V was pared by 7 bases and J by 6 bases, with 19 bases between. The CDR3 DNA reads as TGTGCCAGCACTCCCCGTGGGGCTAGTATCGAGCAGTACTTC. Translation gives CASTPRGASIEQYF.

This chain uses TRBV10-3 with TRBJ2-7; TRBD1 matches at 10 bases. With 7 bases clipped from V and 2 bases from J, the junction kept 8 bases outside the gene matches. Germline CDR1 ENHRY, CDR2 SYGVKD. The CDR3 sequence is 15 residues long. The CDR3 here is CAITDFGQGAYEQYF. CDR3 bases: TGTGCCATCACGGATTTCGGACAGGGGGCCTACGAGCAGTACTTC.